This TCR beta chain comes out of a study of PD-L1 blockade in urothelial cancer. Sequenced by immunoSEQ multiplex PCR; TCRdb stores in-frame clones only, minus some. The data hold tens of thousands of clones, with 70% to 90% observed a single time. Disease in patients was locally advanced or metastatic urothelial carcinoma. V lost 0 bases and J lost 3, with 7 bases in between. The CDR3 contains 15 residues. CDR1 and CDR2 from the germline V gene are SGHDT and YYEEEE. The sequence was obtained from a man aged 60 to 69 with urothelial cancer. This specimen was PBMCs, taken around atezolizumab (anti-PD-L1) treatment. V usage is TRBV5-6 and J usage is TRBJ1-6; D gene ambiguous. This CDR3 reads CASSLEQRYNSPLHF. The CDR3 DNA sequence: TGTGCCAGCAGCTTGGAGCAGCGCTATAATTCACCCCTCCACTTT.